Shown below are 19 T cell receptor beta chains from a single sample sequenced in a study of somatic mutations in cytotoxic T cells in rheumatoid arthritis. Repertoires were generated with immunoSEQ multiplex PCR, while TCRdb's copy carries only in-frame clones and drops some. Found here are more than 20,000 clones, approximately 78% of them singletons; the top ten hold approximately 4%. The sequenced sample was CD8+ T cells sorted from blood. These receptors all stem from an adult with rheumatoid arthritis.

The CDR3 DNA reads TGTGCCAGTAATGTGATACAGGGGGCAGGGTATGGCTACACCTTC. Protein sequence: CASNVIQGAGYGYTF. The chain links TRBV19 to TRBJ1-2; 9 bases map to TRBD1. V shed 7 bases, J shed 5 bases, and the junction held 11 bases outside the gene matches. This CDR3 contains 15 residues. The germline CDR1 and CDR2 sequences are LNHDA and SQIVND (reference sequence).

The chain recombines TRBV27 with TRBJ2-1; possibly TRBD2 for D (7 bases). Per the germline V gene, CDR1 is MNHEY and CDR2 is SMNVEV (reference sequence). Between the trimmed V and J ends, which lost 0 bases and 5 bases, there was a span of 17 bases. This CDR3 is built from 17 residues. In DNA, the CDR3 is TGTGCCAGCAGTTTATCGTCTTGGGGGGGCGACAACAATGAGCAGTTCTTC. Translating gives CASSLSSWGGDNNEQFF.

The chain couples TRBV5-6 to TRBJ1-2; no reliable D call. The CDR3 is 13 residues long. CDR1 is SGHDT, CDR2 YYEEEE, per germline. V lost 2 bases to trimming and J lost 6 bases, with 11 bases between them. The DNA of the CDR3 is TGTGCCAGCAGCTTTGGGGATCTCGATGGCTACACCTTC. Its protein is CASSFGDLDGYTF.

This chain joins TRBV12-5 and TRBJ2-2, with 8 nucleotides matching TRBD1. The CDR3 totals 16 residues. V was clipped by 6 bases and J by 1 base; unmatched bases: 7. CDR1 and CDR2 (germline): LGHNT, FRNRAP. The DNA of the CDR3 is TGTGCTAGTGGGCCCCCCGGGACAGGGAACACCGGGGAGCTGTTTTTT. This encodes CASGPPGTGNTGELFF.

This clone was seen once. Other DNA sequences of this sample code for an identical CDR3. The rearrangement uses TRBV7-2 and TRBJ2-5; 12 nucleotides line up with TRBD2. The CDR3 runs to 14 residues. CDR1 is SGHTA, CDR2 FQGNSA, per germline. J gave up 2 bases and V 5 bases, and 0 bases lay outside the gene matches. In DNA, the CDR3 is TGTGCCAGCAGCGGACTAGCGGGGCAAGAGACCCAGTACTTC. Translating it yields CASSGLAGQETQYF.

This chain links TRBV7-9 with TRBJ2-1; D assignment may be TRBD1 or TRBD2 (6 bases each). The CDR3 runs to 14 residues. V was pared by 4 bases and J by 4 bases, with 11 bases between. CDR1 and CDR2 from the germline V gene are SEHNR and FQNEAQ (reference sequence). CDR3 amino acids: CASSSRGAYNEQFF. CDR3 DNA: TGTGCCAGCAGCTCAAGGGGGGCATACAATGAGCAGTTCTTC.

This clone appeared a single time. This CDR3 is CASSLPGQGSREQFF. CDR3 sequence (DNA): TGCGCCAGCAGCCTCCCGGGACAGGGTTCCAGGGAGCAGTTCTTC. The chain links TRBV4-1 to TRBJ2-1; 9 bases are shared with TRBD1. The CDR3 is 15 residues long. V lost 4 bases, J lost 10 bases, and 11 bases stayed unmatched. Germline lookup yields CDR1 MGHRA and CDR2 YSYEKL.

V and J are TRBV19 and TRBJ1-4; D is possibly TRBD1 (5 bases). This CDR3 is built from 18 residues. Per germline, CDR1 LNHDA and CDR2 SQIVND (reference sequence). The germline V and J ends were trimmed by 3 bases and 2 bases, with 19 bases remaining between them. CDR3 amino acids: CASSIGAPGTITNEKLFF. The CDR3 nucleotides read TGTGCCAGTAGTATCGGGGCCCCCGGCACGATCACTAATGAAAAACTGTTTTTT.

The chain recombines TRBV14 with TRBJ2-3; no definite D call. The CDR3 runs 11 residues. The V gene's germline CDR1 is SGHDN and CDR2 FVKESK. Between the trimmed V and J ends, which lost 4 bases and 3 bases, there was a span of 2 bases. CDR3 sequence: CASSLTDTQYF. In DNA form, the CDR3 reads TGTGCCAGCAGCCTGACAGATACGCAGTATTTT.

The CDR3 protein is CASSSSGGASEQFF. The CDR3 coding sequence is TGTGCCAGCAGCTCTAGCGGGGGGGCCAGTGAGCAGTTCTTC. V is TRBV7-3 and J is TRBJ2-1; 12 bases map to TRBD2. This CDR3 region has 14 residues. Germline CDR1 reads SGHTA; CDR2 reads FQGTGA. V gave up 4 bases and J gave up 9 bases; unmatched junction bases: 4.

CDR3 amino acids: CASSLTQANTGELFF. The DNA of the CDR3 is TGTGCCAGCAGCTTGACCCAAGCGAACACCGGGGAGCTGTTTTTT. This chain links TRBV7-9 with TRBJ2-2; D is unresolved. V was cut by 3 bases and J by 0 bases, with 8 bases left in between. The CDR3 runs 15 residues. Germline V gene data show CDR1 as SEHNR and CDR2 as FQNEAQ (reference sequence).

The chain couples TRBV29-1 to TRBJ1-1, with 7 nucleotides matching TRBD1. The junction had 15 bases not matched to a gene; V was cut back by 7 bases and J by 4 bases. Per the germline V gene, CDR1 is SQVTM and CDR2 is ANQGSEA. The CDR3 covers 15 residues. The CDR3 sequence: CSALWALAGGTEAFF. For the CDR3, the DNA is TGCAGCGCCCTGTGGGCGTTAGCAGGGGGCACTGAAGCTTTCTTT. Full variable domain (outside the CDR3, taken from reference TRBV29-1 and TRBJ1-1): SAVISQKPSRDICQRGTSLTIQCQVDSQVTMMFWYRQQPGQSLTLIATANQGSEATYESGFVIDKFPISRPNLTFSTLTVSNMSPEDSSIYLCSALWALAGGTEAFFGQGTRLTVV.

This clone was observed a handful of times. CDR3 nucleotide sequence: TGCGCCAGCAGTGAGGGGAGTTTCGCCGGGGAGCTGTTTTTT. This gives the protein CASSEGSFAGELFF. The V and J genes are TRBV10-1 and TRBJ2-2; D might be TRBD2 (5 bases). This CDR3 has 14 residues. Germline V gives CDR1 WNHNN, CDR2 SYGVQD (reference sequence). V was shortened by 2 bases and J by 6 bases, with 10 bases between the two germline ends.

The genes are TRBV6-5 and TRBJ1-2, with 7 bases aligning to TRBD1. The trim removed 0 bases at V and 4 bases at J, leaving 8 bases unmatched. In germline, CDR1 is MNHEY, CDR2 SVGAGI. The length of the CDR3 is 16 residues. For the CDR3, the DNA is TGTGCCAGCAGTTACTCGGACAGGTTTCTTATCTATGGCTACACCTTC. It yields the protein CASSYSDRFLIYGYTF.

This sequence joins TRBV27 and TRBJ1-3; D is undetermined. CDR3 size: 15 residues. Per germline, CDR1 MNHEY and CDR2 SMNVEV (reference sequence). Trimming left V 2 bases short and J 0 bases short, with 8 bases between. CDR3 in amino acids: CASSLDGSSGNTIYF. The CDR3 DNA follows: TGTGCCAGCAGTTTAGACGGGAGCTCTGGAAACACCATATATTTT.

The chain is built from TRBV10-3 and TRBJ1-2; 7 nucleotides agree with TRBD1. Germline assignment: CDR1 ENHRY and CDR2 SYGVKD. The V and J ends lost 0 bases and 1 base, in that order; junction bases with no gene match: 8. The CDR3 runs to 17 residues. The CDR3 region is CAISESVRDRYNYGYTF. The CDR3, as DNA: TGTGCCATCAGTGAGTCCGTGAGGGACAGATATAACTATGGCTACACCTTC.

Note on this clone: One end of the junction is discordant with germline, which a read error may explain. CDR3 sequence: CASSLVVKRGGHPFF. Written as DNA, the CDR3 is TGTGCTAGCAGCTTAGTAGTAAAGCGGGGGGGCCATCCGTTCTTC. The chain combines TRBV7-7 with TRBJ2-1; 10 bases map to TRBD2. The CDR3 totals 15 residues. Looked up from germline, CDR1 is SSHAT and CDR2 is FNYEAQ (reference sequence). The full variable domain, its missing parts supplied by reference TRBV7-7 and TRBJ2-1, is GAGVSQSPRYKVTKRGQDVTLRCDPISSHATLYWYQQALGQGPEFLTYFNYEAQPDKSGLPSDRFSAERPEGSISTLTIQRTEQRDSAMYRCASSLVVKRGGHPFFGPGTRLTVL.

The genes are TRBV19 and TRBJ2-7; TRBD2 matches 8 bases. The junction had 3 bases not matched to a gene; V was cut back by 5 bases and J by 0 bases. CDR1 and CDR2 from the germline V gene are LNHDA and SQIVND (reference sequence). The CDR3 is 14 amino acids. In DNA form, the CDR3 reads TGTGCCAGTAGTGCCAGCGGGGGCTCCTACGAGCAGTACTTC. Its protein is CASSASGGSYEQYF.

The chain combines TRBV23-1 with TRBJ1-5; D unclear. TRBV23-1 counts as an open reading frame of uncertain function. This CDR3 spans 13 amino acids. Trimming stripped 7 bases from V and 4 bases from J, with 11 bases between. The CDR3 sequence: CASNLRGNQPQHF. Written as DNA, the CDR3 is TGCGCCAGCAACCTTCGAGGGAATCAGCCCCAGCATTTT.